One sample yielded the 6 T cell receptor beta chains listed below, sequenced in a study of cytomegalovirus exposure and HLA in healthy donors. Produced via immunoSEQ multiplex PCR; TCRdb's table is partial and in-frame only. Of 200,000 to 250,000 clones listed, 75% to 95% are singletons. Specimen: PBMCs. The receptors derive from a woman aged 18-35 years in good health and CMV-seronegative.

The J gene is TRBJ1-2, the V gene TRBV27; TRBD1 is a possible D gene (5 bases). Trimming took off 5 bases at V and 7 bases at J, with 23 bases between the two ends. The CDR3 has 16 amino acids. Germline assignment: CDR1 MNHEY and CDR2 SMNVEV (reference sequence). CDR3 protein: CASSPLRLGVGGGYTF. In nucleotides, the CDR3 is TGTGCCAGCAGTCCCCTCCGCTTGGGGGTGGGGGGTGGCTACACCTTC.

The chain is built from TRBV5-1 and TRBJ1-1, with D perhaps TRBD1 (5 bases). The CDR3 is 13 residues long. Germline CDR1 and CDR2: SGHRS and YFSETQ. V gave up 0 bases and J gave up 7 bases, with 10 bases separating them. This CDR3 reads CASSLDGGNEAFF. In nucleotides, the CDR3 is TGCGCCAGCAGCTTGGACGGGGGGAATGAAGCTTTCTTT. Full variable domain (missing parts from reference TRBV5-1 and TRBJ1-1): KAGVTQTPRYLIKTRGQQVTLSCSPISGHRSVSWYQQTPGQGLQFLFEYFSETQRNKGNFPGRFSGRQFSNSRSEMNVSTLELGDSALYLCASSLDGGNEAFFGQGTRLTVV.

The V gene is TRBV6-5, the J gene TRBJ1-1; D is undetermined. CDR1 is MNHEY and CDR2 is SVGAGI in the germline V gene. V lost 2 bases, J lost 5 bases, and 9 bases lay in between. CDR3 length: 13 residues. CDR3 loop: CASSYSRETEAFF. CDR3 in DNA: TGTGCCAGCAGTTACAGCCGGGAGACTGAAGCTTTCTTT.

The chain is built from TRBV6-6 and TRBJ1-1; D not resolved. Between the trimmed V and J ends, which lost 4 bases and 0 bases, there was a span of 9 bases. CDR1 and CDR2 (germline): MNHNY, SVGAGI (reference sequence). This CDR3 has 14 residues. The CDR3 DNA follows: TGTGCCAGCAGTTTGGCAAATATGAACACTGAAGCTTTCTTT. The encoded protein is CASSLANMNTEAFF.

The J gene is TRBJ1-6, the V gene TRBV9; perhaps TRBD1 as D (6 bases). Trimming took off 0 bases at V and 7 bases at J, with 11 bases between the two ends. In germline, CDR1 is SGDLS, CDR2 YYNGEE. The CDR3 has 15 residues. Here the CDR3 reads CASSVDYRVNSPLHF. The CDR3 bases are TGTGCCAGCAGCGTAGACTACAGGGTAAATTCACCCCTCCACTTT. Complete variable domain (other parts from reference TRBV9 and TRBJ1-6): DSGVTQTPKHLITATGQRVTLRCSPRSGDLSVYWYQQSLDQGLQFLIQYYNGEERAKGNILERFSAQQFPDLHSELNLSSLELGDSALYFCASSVDYRVNSPLHFGNGTRLTVT.

The rearrangement links TRBV6-5 to TRBJ2-5, with a weak D call TRBD1 (6 bases). CDR3 length: 14 amino acids. In germline, CDR1 is MNHEY, CDR2 SVGAGI. The V gene lost 6 bases and the J gene lost 3 bases, with 14 bases spanning the gap. The CDR3 protein is CASRYPGAEETQYF. CDR3 coding DNA: TGTGCCAGCAGGTACCCAGGGGCCGAAGAGACCCAGTACTTC.